This T cell receptor (beta chain) was observed in a study of T cell repertoires in cytomegalovirus infection. Study summary: Shared public TCR beta signatures pointed to both CMV infection and a matching HLA type. Study-level findings and limits: The cumulative frequency of public TCR beta families identified carriers of CMV plus the relevant HLA.

CDR3 length: 13 amino acids. V lost 8 bases and J 5 bases, leaving 16 bases between the germline ends. Germline-derived CDR1 and CDR2 are SGHAT and FQNNGV. In regard to this clonotype: The target antigen is unknown.

TCRdb re-called the reads through MiXCR, storing one row per CDR3 protein. The sample has fewer than 1,000,000 distinct CDR3 sequences, roughly 31% seen once. This sequence joins TRBV11-2 and TRBJ2-7, with a tentative D call TRBD2 (6 bases). The TCR comes from a human donor in good health (CMV status not recorded). Some clones in this sample may be carry-over from other donors' samples. The input for sequencing was cultured CD8+ T cells from PBMCs, taken from culture after CMV antigen stimulation. The CDR3 loop reads CASFPGVGDEQYF. CDR3 nucleotide sequence: TGTGCCAGCTTTCCGGGGGTCGGAGACGAGCAGTACTTC.